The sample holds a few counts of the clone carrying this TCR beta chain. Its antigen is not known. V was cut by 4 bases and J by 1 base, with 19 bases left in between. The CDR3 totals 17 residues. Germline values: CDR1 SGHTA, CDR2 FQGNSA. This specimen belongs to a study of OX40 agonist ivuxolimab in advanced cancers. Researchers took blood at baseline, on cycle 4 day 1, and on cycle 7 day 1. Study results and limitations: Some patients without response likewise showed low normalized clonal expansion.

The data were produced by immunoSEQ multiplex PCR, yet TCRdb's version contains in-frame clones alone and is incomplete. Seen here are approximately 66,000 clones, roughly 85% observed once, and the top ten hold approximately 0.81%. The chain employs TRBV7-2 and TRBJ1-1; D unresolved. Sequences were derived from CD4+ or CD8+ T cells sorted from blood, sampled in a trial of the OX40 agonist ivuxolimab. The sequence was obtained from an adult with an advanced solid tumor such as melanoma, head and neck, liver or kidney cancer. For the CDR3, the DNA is TGTGCCAGCAGCTCCAGCCCCTTTCGTGGGGAGAACACTGAAGCTTTCTTT. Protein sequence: CASSSSPFRGENTEAFF.